Listed below are T cell receptor beta chains from one sample, sequenced in a study of blood T cell repertoires in COVID-19. Sequencing used immunoSEQ multiplex PCR; TCRdb keeps in-frame clones, though not all of them. Of over 150,000 clones in the sample, approximately 86% were seen once. The source material was peripheral blood. The receptor set was obtained from a man aged 40-49 years with active or convalescent COVID-19. The CDR3 runs from the conserved cysteine through the conserved F or W. The D gene is left open where the match is weak. Only part of the rows carry a size: once, few, many, or a class if the clone is expanded.

V gene	J gene	D gene	clone size	CDR3 DNA	CDR3 protein
TRBV9	TRBJ2-7	NA	few	TGTGCCAGCAGCGTAGGGGTGGGGAGCTCCTACGAGCAGTACTTC	CASSVGVGSSYEQYF
TRBV6-2/TRBV6-3	TRBJ1-1	NA	NA	TGTGCCAGCAGTTACTCGAAAAGGGGATACACTGAAGCTTTCTTT	CASSYSKRGYTEAFF
TRBV19	TRBJ2-1	NA	NA	TGTGCCAGTAGTACTAGACCGGGTGAGCAGTTCTTC	CASSTRPGEQFF
TRBV4-3	TRBJ1-1	TRBD1	NA	TGCGCCAGCAGCCGACACAAGGGGGCCTGGGACACTGAAGCTTTCTTT	CASSRHKGAWDTEAFF
TRBV2	TRBJ2-5	NA	once	TGTGCCAGCAGCGCCGGGATGGAGACCCAGTACTTC	CASSAGMETQYF
TRBV3-1/TRBV3-2	TRBJ1-5	NA	NA	TGTGCCAGCAGCCAAGAATGTACGGGGGGAGCAGATCAGCCCCAGCATTTT	CASSQECTGGADQPQHF
TRBV27	TRBJ2-3	NA	NA	TGTGCCAGCAGCCAATTACAGGGATACACAGATACGCAGTATTTT	CASSQLQGYTDTQYF
TRBV4-1	TRBJ1-5	NA	NA	TGCGCCAGCAGCTCGATCGGTAGCAATCAGCCCCAGCATTTT	CASSSIGSNQPQHF
TRBV9	TRBJ2-7	TRBD2	NA	TGTGCCAGCAGCGTAGCCCCGGGGACTAGCGGGGGGGCTAATTACGAGCAGTACTTC	CASSVAPGTSGGANYEQYF
TRBV29-1	TRBJ1-1	NA	few	TGCAGCGTTGAAAGGGAGGGACTGAACACTGAAGCTTTCTTT	CSVEREGLNTEAFF
TRBV5-1	TRBJ1-1	NA	NA	TGCGCCAGCAGCTTGCCCAACCGGGTGCCCGATGAAGCTTTCTTT	CASSLPNRVPDEAFF
TRBV14	TRBJ2-3	NA	NA	TGTGCCAGCAGCCCTCGGGGAATTCTCACAGATACGCAGTATTTT	CASSPRGILTDTQYF
TRBV24-1	TRBJ2-5	NA	NA	TGTGCCACCCAACAGGGACCGATTGAGACCCAGTACTTC	CATQQGPIETQYF
TRBV6-6	TRBJ1-2	TRBD1	NA	TGTGCCAGCAGTTCCGGGACAGTCTATGGCTACACCTTC	CASSSGTVYGYTF
TRBV19	TRBJ1-1	NA	NA	TGTGCCAGTAGTACCGCGGGCGGAAACACTGAAGCTTTCTTT	CASSTAGGNTEAFF
TRBV19	TRBJ2-7	NA	NA	TGTGCCAGTAGTGCCGGGACTCAAGGTTACGAGCAGTACTTC	CASSAGTQGYEQYF
TRBV6-5	TRBJ1-6	TRBD1	NA	TGTGCCAGCAGTTACTCTCGACAGGGGGATTCACCCCTCCACTTT	CASSYSRQGDSPLHF
TRBV7-9	TRBJ1-6	NA	once	TGTGCCAGCAGCTTTGAGTTGGGGAGCGCTACCAGAGGGAATTCACCCCTCCACTTT	CASSFELGSATRGNSPLHF
TRBV4-2	TRBJ2-3	NA	once	TGTGCCAGCAGCCAAGGTGGGGACTTCACAGATACGCAGTATTTT	CASSQGGDFTDTQYF
TRBV7-3	TRBJ1-5	NA	once	TGTGCCAGCAGCCCCCTACCTCCCTATAGCAAGCAGCCCCAGCATTTT	CASSPLPPYSKQPQHF
TRBV5-1	TRBJ1-5	TRBD1	NA	TGCGCCAGCAGCTCCTCCGGGACAGGGGACCAGCCCCAGCATTTT	CASSSSGTGDQPQHF
TRBV6-5	TRBJ1-1	NA	NA	TGTGCCAGCCTCGTCGACAGGTTGAACACTGAAGCTTTCTTT	CASLVDRLNTEAFF
TRBV6-5	TRBJ1-2	NA	NA	TGTGCCAGCTCAGAGGGCTACTATGGCTACACCTTC	CASSEGYYGYTF
TRBV4-1	TRBJ1-4	NA	NA	TGCGCCAGCAGCCAAGTCCCCCAGGGGATTGTTAATGAAAAACTGTTTTTT	CASSQVPQGIVNEKLFF
TRBV6-6	TRBJ2-1	TRBD1	NA	TGTGCCAGCAGGGGCCAGGGGGCAAATTACAATGAGCAGTTCTTC	CASRGQGANYNEQFF
TRBV12-3/TRBV12-4	TRBJ1-2	NA	NA	TGTGCCAGCAGTTTCAACAGGATCTATGGCTACACCTTC	CASSFNRIYGYTF
TRBV19	TRBJ1-2	NA	once	TGTGCCAGTATAGCCCACGGGGGGGGCGATGATGGCTACACCTTC	CASIAHGGGDDGYTF
TRBV9	TRBJ2-5	TRBD1	NA	TGTGCCAGCAGCGTATGGGACAGCCAGACCCAGTACTTC	CASSVWDSQTQYF
TRBV10-2	TRBJ2-7	NA	NA	TGCGCCAGCAGTGCAAGGCAGGGTAACGAGCAGTACTTC	CASSARQGNEQYF
TRBV6-5	TRBJ2-3	NA	once	TGTGCCAGCAGGACAGACACAGATACGCAGTATTTT	CASRTDTDTQYF
TRBV5-6	TRBJ1-5	NA	NA	TGTGCCAGCAGCTTAACGACAGGTCAGCCCCAGCATTTT	CASSLTTGQPQHF
TRBV6-5	TRBJ2-3	TRBD2	NA	TGTGCCAGCAGTTCCCCTACTAGCGGAGGAGATACGCAGTATTTT	CASSSPTSGGDTQYF
TRBV15	TRBJ2-3	NA	NA	TGTGCCACCAGCAAGAAGGGGGCAGATACGCAGTATTTT	CATSKKGADTQYF
TRBV5-4	TRBJ1-1	TRBD1	NA	TGTGCCAGCAGCTATGGACAGGGGGCCCTTAACACTGAAGCTTTCTTT	CASSYGQGALNTEAFF
TRBV27	TRBJ1-6	NA	NA	TGTGCCAGCAGTCTAGCCGCTAATTCACCCCTCCACTTT	CASSLAANSPLHF
TRBV7-2	TRBJ2-2	TRBD1	NA	TGTGCCAGCAGCTTCGACAGGGTAAACACCGGGGAGCTGTTTTTT	CASSFDRVNTGELFF
TRBV4-3	TRBJ1-3	NA	few	TGCGCCAGCAGCCAGTTCCTAGCCTCTGGAAACACCATATATTTT	CASSQFLASGNTIYF
TRBV7-9	TRBJ2-5	NA	NA	TGTGCCAGCAGCCCAGTCAGGGGTTGGGAGCAAGAGACCCAGTACTTC	CASSPVRGWEQETQYF